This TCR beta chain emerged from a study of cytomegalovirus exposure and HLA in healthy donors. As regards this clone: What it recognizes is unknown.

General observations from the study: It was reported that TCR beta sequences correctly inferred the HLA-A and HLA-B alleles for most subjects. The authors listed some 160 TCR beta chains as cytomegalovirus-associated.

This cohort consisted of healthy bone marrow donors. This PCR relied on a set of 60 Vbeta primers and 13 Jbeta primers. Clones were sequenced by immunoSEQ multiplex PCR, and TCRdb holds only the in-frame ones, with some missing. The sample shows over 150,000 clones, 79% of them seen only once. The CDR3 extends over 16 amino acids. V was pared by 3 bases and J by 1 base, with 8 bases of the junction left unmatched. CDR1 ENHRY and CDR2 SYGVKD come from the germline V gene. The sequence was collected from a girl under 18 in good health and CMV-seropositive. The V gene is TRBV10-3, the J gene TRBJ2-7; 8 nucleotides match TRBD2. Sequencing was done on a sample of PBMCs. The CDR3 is CAISDSGGALSYEQYF. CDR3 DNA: TGTGCCATCAGTGATTCCGGGGGGGCACTATCCTACGAGCAGTACTTC.